These 9 T cell receptor beta chains were all obtained from the same sample, sequenced in a study of coeliac disease. Data came from immunoSEQ multiplex PCR; TCRdb stores just in-frame clones and leaves some out. The table includes 5,500 to 7,000 clones, 66% detected once. Sequenced sample: lamina propria lymphocytes from the gut. These receptor sequences come from a man aged 50-59 years with active celiac disease.

The genes are TRBV7-6 and TRBJ2-5; possible D gene TRBD2, 6 bases. This CDR3 contains 13 residues. In germline, CDR1 is SGHVS, CDR2 FNYEAQ. Trimming removed 2 bases at V and 7 bases at J, with 11 bases between. DNA for the CDR3: TGTGCCAGCAGCTTAAGCGGGCTCGGGACCCAGTACTTC. It translates to CASSLSGLGTQYF.

V and J are TRBV7-9 and TRBJ2-1; possibly TRBD1 for D (6 bases). Per germline, CDR1 SEHNR and CDR2 FQNEAQ (reference sequence). The V end lost 3 bases, the J end lost 0 bases, and 9 bases lay between the germline ends. The CDR3 runs 15 residues. CDR3 sequence (DNA): TGTGCCAGCAGCTTCACGACAGGCTCCTACAATGAGCAGTTCTTC. It translates to CASSFTTGSYNEQFF.

The chain recombines TRBV21-1 with TRBJ1-2. TRBV21-1 is a recognized pseudogene. The CDR3 is made up of 14 amino acids. The CDR3 loop reads CASSTVTGKGGYTF. The CDR3 region has the DNA TGTGCCAGCAGCACAGTAACCGGGAAAGGAGGCTACACCTTC.

The chain recombines TRBV9 with TRBJ2-5, with 10 bases lining up with TRBD2. Germline assignment: CDR1 SGDLS and CDR2 YYNGEE. After removal of 3 bases from V and 5 bases from J, the junction contained 7 bases not matched to a gene. The CDR3 extends over 15 amino acids. The CDR3 DNA sequence: TGTGCCAGCAGCGCGAATCTAGCGGGGGTTGAGACCCAGTACTTC. The encoded protein is CASSANLAGVETQYF.

This chain uses TRBV5-1 with TRBJ2-7; 14 bases fit TRBD2. The CDR3 runs 16 residues. Trimming took 4 bases from V and 4 from J; bases not matched to a gene: 7. Germline V gives CDR1 SGHRS, CDR2 YFSETQ. DNA for the CDR3: TGCGCCAGCAGCCCGACTAGCGGGGGGGCCCTTTACGAGCAGTACTTC. Amino acid sequence: CASSPTSGGALYEQYF.

Only a few counts were recorded for this clone. V usage is TRBV4-3 and J usage is TRBJ2-2, with a tentative D call TRBD2 (7 bases). Trimming left V 2 bases short and J 6 bases short, with 10 bases between. From germline, CDR1 is LGHNA and CDR2 YSLEER. The CDR3 spans 14 residues. Here the CDR3 DNA reads TGCGCCAGCAGCCAAAGGGGGGGGGCCGGGGAGCTGTTTTTT. As protein: CASSQRGGAGELFF.

The V gene is TRBV11-3, the J gene TRBJ2-2, with 10 nucleotides matching TRBD2. V shed 10 bases and J 2 bases; nucleotides not matched to a gene: 10. Germline V CDR1 and CDR2: SGHNT, YENEEA. The CDR3 has 16 amino acids. Here the CDR3 reads CATKPIAGGNTGELFF. The CDR3 DNA reads TGTGCCACAAAACCCATAGCGGGAGGTAACACCGGGGAGCTGTTTTTT.

The chain has TRBV30 and TRBJ1-1, with D perhaps TRBD1 (5 bases). The CDR3 runs to 12 residues. Germline V gene data show CDR1 as GTSNPN and CDR2 as SVGIG (reference sequence). The ends were cut back, 4 bases at V and 5 bases at J, with 11 bases in the middle. This chain's CDR3 is CAWTAGWTEAFF. The CDR3 bases are TGTGCCTGGACGGCAGGGTGGACTGAAGCTTTCTTT. Together with reference TRBV30 and TRBJ1-1, the CDR3 gives the full variable domain: SQTIHQWPATLVQPVGSPLSLECTVEGTSNPNLYWYRQAAGRGLQLLFYSVGIGQISSEVPQNLSASRPQDRQFILSSKKLLLSDSGFYLCAWTAGWTEAFFGQGTRLTVV.

This rearrangement joins TRBV5-1 to TRBJ2-5; the match to TRBD2 covers 9 bases. Germline V gene sequence: CDR1 SGHRS, CDR2 YFSETQ. CDR3 length: 15 residues. V trimming: 1 base; J trimming: 5 bases; junction bases outside the gene matches: 6. The CDR3 here is CASSLTPSGEETQYF. CDR3 sequence (DNA): TGCGCCAGCAGCTTGACTCCTAGCGGGGAGGAGACCCAGTACTTC.